This record covers a single T cell receptor beta chain. The source of the sample is a study of memory CD4+ T cells and cytomegalovirus serostatus. The germline V gene encodes CDR1 SEHNR and CDR2 FQNEAQ (reference sequence). With 5 bases clipped from V and 3 bases from J, the junction kept 5 bases outside the gene matches. This CDR3 is 15 amino acids long. Single viable CD3+CD4+CD8-CD45RO+ cells were sorted as the memory CD4+ T cells. Using immunoSEQ multiplex PCR, the repertoire was profiled, and TCRdb retains in-frame clones only, with some absent. The profile covers some 87,000 clones, with 75% to 85% appearing a single time and less than 4% taken by the ten largest.

The TCR comes from an adult in good health and CMV-seropositive. This chain uses TRBV7-9 with TRBJ1-1; TRBD1 matches at 11 bases. Sequencing was performed on memory CD4+ T cells from blood. CDR3 bases: TGTGCCAGCAGCCTTGGACAGGGGGCGGACACTGAAGCTTTCTTT. Amino acid sequence: CASSLGQGADTEAFF.